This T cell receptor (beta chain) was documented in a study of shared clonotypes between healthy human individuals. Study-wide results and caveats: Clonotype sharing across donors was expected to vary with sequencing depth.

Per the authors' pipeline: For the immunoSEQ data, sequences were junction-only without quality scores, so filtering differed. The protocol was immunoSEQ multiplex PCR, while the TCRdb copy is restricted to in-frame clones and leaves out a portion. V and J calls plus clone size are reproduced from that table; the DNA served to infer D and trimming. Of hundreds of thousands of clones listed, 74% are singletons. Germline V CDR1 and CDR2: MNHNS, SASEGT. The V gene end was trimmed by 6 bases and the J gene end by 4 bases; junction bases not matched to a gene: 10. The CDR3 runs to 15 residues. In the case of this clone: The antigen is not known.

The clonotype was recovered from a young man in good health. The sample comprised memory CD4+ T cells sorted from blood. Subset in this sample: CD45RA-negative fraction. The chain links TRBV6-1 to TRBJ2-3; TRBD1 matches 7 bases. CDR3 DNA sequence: TGTGCCAGCAGCCCGACAGGGCGTAGCGCAGATACGCAGTATTTT. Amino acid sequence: CASSPTGRSADTQYF.